This TCR beta chain appears in the sequencing data of a study of blood T cell repertoires in COVID-19. Study details: Spain, Italy and the United States supplied samples that represented acute and convalescent COVID-19.

Looked up from germline, CDR1 is SNHLY and CDR2 is FYNNEI. After removal of 6 bases from V and 0 bases from J, the junction contained 7 bases not matched to a gene. The CDR3 has 15 residues. Per the original data handling: Amplified reference gene primers provided the basis for estimating nucleated cell counts. Using immunoSEQ multiplex PCR, the repertoire was profiled, and TCRdb retains in-frame clones only, with some absent. V, J and clone size reflect that table, while D and trimming were determined from the DNA. The sample contains about 93,000 clones, 85% to 90% of which appear only once. The clonotype was recovered from a human donor with active COVID-19. The donor label of this sample is uncertain. The rearrangement links TRBV2 to TRBJ2-5; 7 positions match TRBD1. Sequenced: peripheral blood. The CDR3 here is CASRGDSGYQETQYF. The CDR3 bases are TGTGCCAGCAGGGGGGACAGTGGGTACCAAGAGACCCAGTACTTC.